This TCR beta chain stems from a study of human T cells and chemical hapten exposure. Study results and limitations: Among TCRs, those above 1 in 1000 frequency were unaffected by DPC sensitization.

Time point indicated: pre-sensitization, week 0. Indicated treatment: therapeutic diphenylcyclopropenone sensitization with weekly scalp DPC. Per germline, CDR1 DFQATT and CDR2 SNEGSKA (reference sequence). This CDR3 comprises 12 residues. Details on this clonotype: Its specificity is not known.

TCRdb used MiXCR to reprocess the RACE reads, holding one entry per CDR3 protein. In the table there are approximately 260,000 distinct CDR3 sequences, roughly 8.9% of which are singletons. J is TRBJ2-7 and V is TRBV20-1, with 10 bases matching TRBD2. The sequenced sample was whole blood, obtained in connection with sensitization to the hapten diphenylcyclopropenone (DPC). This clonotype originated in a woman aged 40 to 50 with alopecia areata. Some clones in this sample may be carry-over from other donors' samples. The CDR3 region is CSKLAGSYEQYF. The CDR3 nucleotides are TGCAGCAAACTAGCGGGATCGTACGAGCAGTACTTC.